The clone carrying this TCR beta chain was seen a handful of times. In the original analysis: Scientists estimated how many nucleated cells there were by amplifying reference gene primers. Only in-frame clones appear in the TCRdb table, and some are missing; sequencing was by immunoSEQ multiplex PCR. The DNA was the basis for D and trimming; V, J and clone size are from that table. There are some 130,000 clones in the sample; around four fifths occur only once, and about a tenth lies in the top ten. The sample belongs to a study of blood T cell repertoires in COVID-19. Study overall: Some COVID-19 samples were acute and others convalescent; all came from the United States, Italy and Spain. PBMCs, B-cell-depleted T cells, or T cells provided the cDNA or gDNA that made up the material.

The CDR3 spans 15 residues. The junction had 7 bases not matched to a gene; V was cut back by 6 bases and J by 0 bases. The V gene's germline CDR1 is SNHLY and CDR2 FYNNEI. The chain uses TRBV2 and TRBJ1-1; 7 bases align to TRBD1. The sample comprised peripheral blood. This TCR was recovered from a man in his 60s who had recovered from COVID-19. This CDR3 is CASRRQGVMNTEAFF. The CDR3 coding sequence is TGTGCCAGCAGGAGGCAGGGGGTTATGAACACTGAAGCTTTCTTT.